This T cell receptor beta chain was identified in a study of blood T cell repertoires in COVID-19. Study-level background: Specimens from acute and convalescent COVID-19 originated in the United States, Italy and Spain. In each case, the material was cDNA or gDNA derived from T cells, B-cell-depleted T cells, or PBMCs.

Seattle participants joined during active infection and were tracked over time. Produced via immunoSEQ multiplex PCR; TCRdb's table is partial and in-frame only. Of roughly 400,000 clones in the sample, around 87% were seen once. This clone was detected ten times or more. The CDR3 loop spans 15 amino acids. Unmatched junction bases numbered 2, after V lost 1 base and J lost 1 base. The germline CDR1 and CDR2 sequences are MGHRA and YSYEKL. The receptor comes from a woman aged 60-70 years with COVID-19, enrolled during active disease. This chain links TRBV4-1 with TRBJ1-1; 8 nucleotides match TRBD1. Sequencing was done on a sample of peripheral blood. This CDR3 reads CASSQAGTGNTEAFF. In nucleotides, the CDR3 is TGCGCCAGCAGCCAAGCGGGGACAGGGAACACTGAAGCTTTCTTT.